This TCR beta chain stems from a study of CD8 T cells in ankylosing spondylitis. Libraries of TCR beta came from quantitative 5'-RACE with molecular barcodes. TCRdb reprocessed the 5' RACE reads via MiXCR and lists one record per CDR3 protein. The data hold a few hundred thousand distinct CDR3 sequences, with under 25% observed a single time. Broader study findings: Reports say disease-linked clones showed up significantly more in matched ankylosing spondylitis synovial fluid. What appeared characteristic of ankylosing spondylitis blood was a TCR beta motif of fewer than ten highly homologous variants. A subset of motif variants has previously been described in the synovial fluid and blood of reactive arthritis.

Trimming shortened V by 8 bases and J by 3 bases, and 10 bases separated the two germline ends. CDR1 and CDR2 (germline): ENHRY, SYGVKD. The CDR3 runs to 12 residues. As for this clonotype: What it binds is not known.

The chain has TRBV10-3 and TRBJ2-5; possibly TRBD1 for D (6 bases). The specimen sequenced was blood, either unsorted or a sorted T cell fraction (not recorded which). The receptor was isolated from a female donor with ankylosing spondylitis or in good health (not recorded which). CDR3 nucleotide sequence: TGTGCCATCCGGGGACAAGAAGAGACCCAGTACTTC. Its protein is CAIRGQEETQYF.